The 24 T cell receptor beta chains in this list originate from one sample, sequenced in a study of graft-versus-host responses after intestinal transplantation (dated by TCRdb to about 2021). Reading the label with the study, this specimen's time point is: cells obtained before transplantation from donor or recipient. Libraries came from the immunoSEQ multiplex PCR assay. Imported from immuneACCESS, the table was reduced by TCRdb to in-frame sequences with V and J called. These copies leave out some clones; in studies compared against another copy, an unresolved V gene accounts for under half, and the cause of the remainder is not known. The sample table shows about 97,000 clones, and 90% to 95% are seen once. The top ten clonotypes cover about 0.18% of the sample. Their cognate antigens are unknown. Sequencing was performed on unstimulated CD4+ T cells sorted from spleen or lymph node cells, taken before transplant. The receptors stem from a human donor who was the organ donor for an intestinal transplant.

V and J are TRBV4-1 and TRBJ2-7; 11 nucleotides line up with TRBD1. The ends lost 4 bases at V and 0 bases at J; junction bases unmatched: 2. This CDR3 comprises 15 residues. Germline V lookup: CDR1 MGHRA, CDR2 YSYEKL. CDR3 loop: CASSRDRGSSYEQYF. CDR3 nucleotide sequence: TGCGCCAGCAGCCGGGACAGGGGGTCCTCCTACGAGCAGTACTTC.

V and J are TRBV4-1 and TRBJ2-7, with 9 bases aligning to TRBD2. Per the germline V gene, CDR1 is MGHRA and CDR2 is YSYEKL. The CDR3 runs to 19 residues. V trimming: 4 bases; J trimming: 2 bases; junction bases outside the gene matches: 18. CDR3: CASSPRGAPTSGHTYEQYF. The CDR3, as DNA: TGCGCCAGCAGCCCCCGCGGGGCTCCGACTAGCGGTCATACCTACGAGCAGTACTTC.

This chain connects TRBV7-2 to TRBJ1-5; D may be TRBD1 (5 bases). Germline-derived CDR1 and CDR2 are SGHTA and FQGNSA. The V end lost 4 bases, the J end lost 7 bases, and 14 bases lay between the germline ends. The CDR3 is made up of 14 amino acids. The CDR3 reads CASSSLGAGQPQHF. DNA of the CDR3: TGTGCCAGCAGCTCGTTAGGGGCCGGCCAGCCCCAGCATTTT.

This sequence joins TRBV4-1 and TRBJ2-3, with D unresolved. CDR3 length: 12 amino acids. Germline V CDR1 and CDR2: MGHRA, YSYEKL. Trimming removed 3 bases from V and 2 bases from J, with 3 bases in between. The CDR3 reads CASSHLTDTQYF. In nucleotides, the CDR3 is TGCGCCAGCAGCCATCTCACAGATACGCAGTATTTT.

The chain combines TRBV7-5 with TRBJ1-2; the table names TRBD1, a call not compared with the DNA. TRBV7-5 constitutes a pseudogene. The CDR3 loop spans 14 amino acids. CDR3 protein: CVRSLPQGAKGYTF. In DNA, the CDR3 is TGTGTCAGAAGCTTGCCCCAAGGGGCAAAAGGCTACACCTTC.

The CDR3 bases are TGTGCCAGCAGCCAAGCCCTAGCGGGGGGGCTCAATGAGCAGTTCTTC. This gives the protein CASSQALAGGLNEQFF. The chain has TRBV4-2 and TRBJ2-1; TRBD2 agrees at 12 bases. The CDR3 covers 16 residues. J was trimmed by 6 bases and V by 1 base; bases with no gene match: 4. The V gene's germline CDR1 is LGHNA and CDR2 YNFKEQ.

Concerning this clone itself: A read error may account for a junction end that differs from germline. The rearrangement links TRBV7-7 to TRBJ2-2; D remains ambiguous. The CDR3 has 14 amino acids. Germline loops: CDR1 SSHAT, CDR2 FNYEAQ (reference sequence). The CDR3 sequence is CASSSRPDTGELFF. DNA for the CDR3: TGTGCTAGCAGCTCCAGGCCAGACACCGGGGAGCTGTTTTTT.

The chain combines TRBV19 with TRBJ1-5; D is unclear. CDR1 LNHDA and CDR2 SQIVND come from the germline V gene (reference sequence). This CDR3 comprises 16 residues. The ends were cut back, 1 base at V and 6 bases at J, with 16 bases in the middle. CDR3 amino acids: CASSIGSRYNPQPQHF. The CDR3 DNA reads TGTGCCAGTAGTATAGGGAGTAGATACAATCCTCAGCCCCAGCATTTT.

This chain joins TRBV4-3 and TRBJ2-3; possibly TRBD2 for D (6 bases). Germline loops: CDR1 LGHNA, CDR2 YSLEER. V was clipped by 0 bases and J by 4 bases, with 11 bases between them. The CDR3 length is 15 residues. CDR3 in amino acids: CASSQDWVAADTQYF. DNA for the CDR3: TGCGCCAGCAGCCAAGATTGGGTAGCGGCAGATACGCAGTATTTT.

J is TRBJ2-2 and V is TRBV19, with D uncertain. CDR1 and CDR2 from the germline V gene are LNHDA and SQIVND (reference sequence). The length of the CDR3 is 13 residues. The V end lost 4 bases, the J end lost 5 bases, and 8 bases lay between the germline ends. The CDR3 loop is CASSSKETGELFF. Written as DNA, the CDR3 is TGTGCCAGTAGTAGCAAAGAGACCGGGGAGCTGTTTTTT.

This chain joins TRBV28 and TRBJ2-1; 7 bases match TRBD2. Per germline, CDR1 MDHEN and CDR2 SYDVKM. The junction had 7 bases not matched to a gene; V was cut back by 5 bases and J by 0 bases. The CDR3 is made up of 16 amino acids. Here the CDR3 reads CASSTPSSGSYNEQFF. The CDR3 DNA is TGTGCCAGCAGTACCCCGTCTAGCGGCTCCTACAATGAGCAGTTCTTC. Full variable domain (rest looked up from reference TRBV28 and TRBJ2-1): DVKVTQSSRYLVKRTGEKVFLECVQDMDHENMFWYRQDPGLGLRLIYFSYDVKMKEKGDIPEGYSVSREKKERFSLILESASTNQTSMYLCASSTPSSGSYNEQFFGPGTRLTVL.

This clone was recorded only once. The chain combines TRBV12-5 with TRBJ2-5; unclear D gene. The CDR3 has 12 residues. V lost 1 base and J 7 bases, leaving 7 bases between the germline ends. Germline CDR1 reads LGHNT; CDR2 reads FRNRAP. The CDR3 sequence is CASGLGSVTQYF. DNA of the CDR3: TGTGCTAGTGGTTTGGGGAGTGTGACCCAGTACTTC.

The chain carries TRBV6-1 and TRBJ1-2, with 7 bases fitting TRBD1. This CDR3 is built from 13 residues. The trim removed 4 bases at V and 6 bases at J, leaving 5 bases unmatched. Germline V gene lookup returns CDR1 MNHNS and CDR2 SASEGT. The CDR3 spells CASSVRQGDGYTF. The CDR3 coding sequence is TGTGCCAGCAGTGTTAGGCAGGGGGATGGCTACACCTTC.

The genes are TRBV18 and TRBJ2-7; D is perhaps TRBD2 (6 bases). The germline V gene encodes CDR1 KGHSH and CDR2 LQKENI. The CDR3 length is 15 residues. V lost 1 base to trimming and J lost 5 bases, with 15 bases between them. As DNA, the CDR3 is TGTGCCAGCTCACCACTCGTAGCGGTTCCCCACGAGCAGTACTTC. Its protein is CASSPLVAVPHEQYF. Supplemented by reference TRBV18 and TRBJ2-7, the full variable domain reads NAGVMQNPRHLVRRRGQEARLRCSPMKGHSHVYWYRQLPEEGLKFMVYLQKENIIDESGMPKERFSAEFPKEGPSILRIQQVVRGDSAAYFCASSPLVAVPHEQYFGPGTRLTVT.

This clone was observed a few times. V is TRBV4-1 and J is TRBJ1-2; no clear D gene. Germline CDR1 and CDR2: MGHRA and YSYEKL. The V end lost 0 bases, the J end lost 1 base, and 12 bases lay between the germline ends. The CDR3 length is 16 residues. The DNA of the CDR3 is TGCGCCAGCAGCCAAGAGTCGAGGGAGATTAACTATGGCTACACCTTC. The encoded protein is CASSQESREINYGYTF.

The count of this clone is one. For the CDR3, the DNA is TGTGCCAGCAGCTTAGGACGGCAGGGGGTTGGCGAGCAGTACTTC. This gives the protein CASSLGRQGVGEQYF. V usage is TRBV11-3 and J usage is TRBJ2-7; 7 bases fit TRBD1. The CDR3 runs to 15 residues. In germline, CDR1 is SGHNT, CDR2 YENEEA. V shed 1 base and J 6 bases; nucleotides not matched to a gene: 9.

The chain carries TRBV18 and TRBJ1-1; D unresolved. The germline V gene encodes CDR1 KGHSH and CDR2 LQKENI. Trimming left V 4 bases short and J 0 bases short, with 15 bases between. This CDR3 has 16 residues. The chain's CDR3 is CASSLHPPDLNTEAFF. CDR3 sequence (DNA): TGTGCCAGCTCACTACACCCTCCCGATTTGAACACTGAAGCTTTCTTT.

This rearrangement joins TRBV7-2 to TRBJ1-5; D is possibly TRBD1 (6 bases). CDR3 size: 14 residues. Trimming removed 1 base at V and 12 bases at J, with 16 bases between. Germline assignment: CDR1 SGHTA and CDR2 FQGNSA. CDR3 protein: CASSLGTGTPNQHF. The CDR3 DNA is TGTGCCAGCAGCTTAGGTACAGGGACCCCAAACCAGCATTTT.

The chain uses TRBV30 and TRBJ1-3; D remains unclear. The CDR3 length is 12 residues. Trimming cost V 4 bases and J 7 bases, with 11 bases left between them. Looked up from germline, CDR1 is GTSNPN and CDR2 is SVGIG (reference sequence). The CDR3 DNA reads TGTGCCTGGATCCCGGCGGGTAACACCATATATTTT. Translation: CAWIPAGNTIYF.

This sequence joins TRBV5-1 and TRBJ1-3, with D unclear. V dropped 4 bases and J dropped 3 bases, with 17 bases sitting between them. CDR3 length equals 16 residues. Looked up from germline, CDR1 is SGHRS and CDR2 is YFSETQ. The CDR3 loop reads CASSPGGGQHGNTIYF. The CDR3 DNA follows: TGCGCCAGCAGCCCCGGAGGTGGGCAGCATGGAAACACCATATATTTT.

The chain joins TRBV28 to TRBJ1-3; D unresolved. The ends were cut back, 4 bases at V and 2 bases at J, with 6 bases in the middle. This CDR3 has 13 amino acids. Germline V gene sequence: CDR1 MDHEN, CDR2 SYDVKM. CDR3: CASSSVAGNTIYF. DNA of the CDR3: TGTGCCAGCAGTTCCGTAGCTGGAAACACCATATATTTT. The full variable domain, in which reference TRBV28 and TRBJ1-3 provide the parts outside the CDR3, is DVKVTQSSRYLVKRTGEKVFLECVQDMDHENMFWYRQDPGLGLRLIYFSYDVKMKEKGDIPEGYSVSREKKERFSLILESASTNQTSMYLCASSSVAGNTIYFGEGSWLTVV.

The gene calls are TRBV19 and TRBJ2-7; 7 bases agree with TRBD2. V lost 8 bases to trimming and J lost 5 bases; unmatched junction nucleotides: 12. This CDR3 region has 14 residues. CDR1 and CDR2 (germline): LNHDA, SQIVND (reference sequence). CDR3 coding DNA: TGTGCCAGTCGCGACCCGGGACTAACCGACGAGCAGTACTTC. Protein sequence: CASRDPGLTDEQYF.

V is TRBV18 and J is TRBJ2-2; D unresolved. Germline assignment: CDR1 KGHSH and CDR2 LQKENI. Trimming pared 3 bases from V and 6 bases from J, leaving 11 bases between. The CDR3 is 14 residues long. The CDR3 loop reads CASSPRGGPGELFF. CDR3 bases: TGTGCCAGCTCACCCCGCGGCGGTCCCGGGGAGCTGTTTTTT. The full variable domain, completed using reference TRBV18 and TRBJ2-2, is NAGVMQNPRHLVRRRGQEARLRCSPMKGHSHVYWYRQLPEEGLKFMVYLQKENIIDESGMPKERFSAEFPKEGPSILRIQQVVRGDSAAYFCASSPRGGPGELFFGEGSRLTVL.

The rearrangement uses TRBV5-1 and TRBJ2-5, with D perhaps TRBD2 (6 bases). V lost 6 bases, J lost 4 bases, and 16 bases lay in between. Germline assignment: CDR1 SGHRS and CDR2 YFSETQ. The CDR3 is 14 amino acids. The CDR3 DNA reads as TGCGCCAGCAACGTACGGGGAGGATCAGAGACCCAGTACTTC. Its translation: CASNVRGGSETQYF.